One T cell receptor beta chain is described in this entry. CDR3 length equals 14 residues. The V and J ends lost 7 bases and 1 base respectively, with 13 bases between them. Looked up from germline, CDR1 is SNHLY and CDR2 is FYNNEI. The sample originates from a study of cytomegalovirus exposure and HLA in healthy donors. PCR was performed using 60 Vbeta and 13 Jbeta primers. The repertoire was sequenced with immunoSEQ multiplex PCR; TCRdb's copy has only in-frame clones and lacks some. Among approximately 180,000 clones, 70% to 80% were seen once, and the ten largest hold approximately 1.3%. The sequence was obtained from a woman aged 25 to 45 in good health and CMV-seropositive. The chain recombines TRBV2 with TRBJ1-1, with a possible D match to TRBD1 (5 bases). Sequenced input: PBMCs. The CDR3 sequence is CASTRTPTNTEAFF. The CDR3 nucleotides are TGTGCCAGCACCCGGACACCAACGAACACTGAAGCTTTCTTT.